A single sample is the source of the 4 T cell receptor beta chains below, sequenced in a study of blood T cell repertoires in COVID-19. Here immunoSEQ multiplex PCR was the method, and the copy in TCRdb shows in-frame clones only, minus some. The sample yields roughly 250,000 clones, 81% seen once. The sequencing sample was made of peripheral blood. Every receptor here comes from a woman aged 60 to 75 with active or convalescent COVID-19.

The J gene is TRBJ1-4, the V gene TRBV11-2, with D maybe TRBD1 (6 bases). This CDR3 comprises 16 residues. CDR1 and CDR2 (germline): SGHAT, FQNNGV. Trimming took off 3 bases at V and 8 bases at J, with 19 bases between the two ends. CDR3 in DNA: TGTGCCAGCAGCTTGGGTTTGCAGGGGTATGGGGAAAAACTGTTTTTT. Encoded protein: CASSLGLQGYGEKLFF.

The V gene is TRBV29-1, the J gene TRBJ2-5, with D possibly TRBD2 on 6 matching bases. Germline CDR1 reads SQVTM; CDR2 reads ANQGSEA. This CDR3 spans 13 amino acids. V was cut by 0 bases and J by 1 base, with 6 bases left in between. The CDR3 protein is CSVEEGGQETQYF. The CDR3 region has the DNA TGCAGCGTTGAAGAGGGGGGCCAAGAGACCCAGTACTTC.

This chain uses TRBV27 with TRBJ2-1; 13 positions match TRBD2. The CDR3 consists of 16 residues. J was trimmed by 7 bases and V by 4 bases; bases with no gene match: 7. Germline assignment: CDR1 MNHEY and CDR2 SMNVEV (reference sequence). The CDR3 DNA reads TGTGCCAGCAGTTCCTTGACTAGCGGGGGGAGAAATGAGCAGTTCTTC. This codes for CASSSLTSGGRNEQFF.

The CDR3 DNA reads as TGTGCCAGCAGCCAAGAAGGCCAGGCCCTCGGCTACACCTTC. Its translation is CASSQEGQALGYTF. The V call is TRBV3-1 (or the pseudogene TRBV3-2), the J call TRBJ1-2, with unresolved D. This CDR3 has 14 residues. V was trimmed by 0 bases and J by 8 bases, leaving 13 bases between them. Germline CDR1 reads LGHDT; CDR2 reads YNNKEL (reference sequence).